The sequence of this T cell receptor (beta chain) was determined in a study of T cells in tuberculosis. Study as a whole: This South African cohort compared adolescents with or without latent tuberculosis against adults with active tuberculosis. Study-level results: Using the GMM-specific repertoire gave 87% accuracy versus roughly 70% with motifs.

Clones were sequenced by immunoSEQ multiplex PCR, and TCRdb holds only the in-frame ones, with some missing. The repertoire consists of fewer than 40,000 clones, with more than 85% occurring once and the leading ten covering roughly 2.3%. As to time point: new active TB diagnosis, blood taken before or within 7 days of starting treatment. HIV-seronegative South African adults aged 18 years or older had newly diagnosed active tuberculosis. The CDR3 runs to 17 residues. V lost 6 bases to trimming and J lost 2 bases; unmatched junction nucleotides: 11. Germline loops: CDR1 LNHDA, CDR2 SQIVND (reference sequence). A word on this clone: Its antigen is unknown.

Sequences were derived from PBMCs, sampled at tuberculosis diagnosis. This chain connects TRBV19 to TRBJ1-5; 9 bases are a match to TRBD1. This receptor was obtained from an adult with tuberculosis. CDR3 amino acids: CASRPNPGQGRNQPQHF. The CDR3 DNA sequence: TGTGCCAGTAGGCCTAACCCAGGACAGGGGCGCAATCAGCCCCAGCATTTT.